These T cell receptor beta chains were read from a single sample in a study of post-analysis software for immune sequencing data. MiXCR was run by TCRdb on the PCR reads, yielding one entry per CDR3 protein. The sample contains approximately 690,000 distinct CDR3 sequences, 59% of which appear only once. Sequences were obtained from blood. These receptors were obtained from a girl aged 2 to 9 with multiple sclerosis. The CDR3 runs from the conserved cysteine through the conserved F or W. The D gene is left open where the match is weak. Some rows mark clone size as missing; the rest say once, few, many or name a class of expanded clone.

d_call: -
v_call: TRBV7-2
j_call: TRBJ2-1
clone_size: -
cdr3_nt: TGTGCCAGCAGCTTAGAACGGGTCGAGGTCCCCCCAGGCGGTGAGCAGTTCTTC
cdr3_aa: CASSLERVEVPPGGEQFF

d_call: -
v_call: TRBV7-2
j_call: TRBJ2-1
clone_size: -
cdr3_nt: TGTGCCAGCAGCTTAGACATGGGGCCCTACAATGAGCAGTTCTTC
cdr3_aa: CASSLDMGPYNEQFF

d_call: TRBD1
v_call: TRBV24-1
j_call: TRBJ2-1
clone_size: -
cdr3_nt: TGTGCCACCAGTGTGGCAGGGGGAATAGGAGAGCAGTTCTTC
cdr3_aa: CATSVAGGIGEQFF

d_call: -
v_call: TRBV6-5
j_call: TRBJ1-1
clone_size: -
cdr3_nt: TGTGCCAGCAGTTGGGCAGGGTGGACTGAAGCTTTCTTT
cdr3_aa: CASSWAGWTEAFF

d_call: -
v_call: TRBV7-6
j_call: TRBJ2-7
clone_size: -
cdr3_nt: TGTACCAGCAGCTCCGGGCCATCCTACGAGCAGTACTTC
cdr3_aa: CTSSSGPSYEQYF

d_call: TRBD2
v_call: TRBV20-1
j_call: TRBJ2-3
clone_size: -
cdr3_nt: TGCAGTGCTAGAGATGGCGGGAGCCCAGATACGCAGTATTTT
cdr3_aa: CSARDGGSPDTQYF

d_call: -
v_call: TRBV28
j_call: TRBJ2-5
clone_size: -
cdr3_nt: TGTGCCAGCAGTCTCCTACGGGACACCCAAGAGACCCAGTACTTC
cdr3_aa: CASSLLRDTQETQYF

d_call: -
v_call: TRBV7-9
j_call: TRBJ2-1
clone_size: -
cdr3_nt: TGTGCCAGCAGCCCTGTAGGCGAGTCTAGGGGAAAGTTCTTC
cdr3_aa: CASSPVGESRGKFF

d_call: -
v_call: TRBV7-2
j_call: TRBJ2-5
clone_size: -
cdr3_nt: TGTGCCAGCAACATCGGCAGGGGCCCAGAGACCCAGTACTTC
cdr3_aa: CASNIGRGPETQYF

d_call: -
v_call: TRBV20-1
j_call: TRBJ2-3
clone_size: few
cdr3_nt: TGCAGTGCTATGGGCAGGAGGGGGAGTGATACGCAGTATTTT
cdr3_aa: CSAMGRRGSDTQYF

d_call: -
v_call: TRBV6-5
j_call: TRBJ2-6
clone_size: -
cdr3_nt: TGTGCCAGCAGTTACACCGCGGACTCTGGGGCCAATGTCCTGACTTTC
cdr3_aa: CASSYTADSGANVLTF

d_call: TRBD1
v_call: TRBV10-3
j_call: TRBJ1-4
clone_size: -
cdr3_nt: TGTGCCATCAGTGGGGACAGCAATGAAAAACTGTTTTTT
cdr3_aa: CAISGDSNEKLFF

d_call: -
v_call: TRBV6-5
j_call: TRBJ2-3
clone_size: -
cdr3_nt: TGTGCCAGCAGACAGGGGGGGGATACGCAGTATTTT
cdr3_aa: CASRQGGDTQYF

d_call: -
v_call: TRBV3-1
j_call: TRBJ1-5
clone_size: -
cdr3_nt: TGTCCCAGCAGCCAAGATATCTCTGGGGGCAATCAGCCCCAGCATTTT
cdr3_aa: CPSSQDISGGNQPQHF

d_call: -
v_call: TRBV5-4
j_call: TRBJ2-1
clone_size: -
cdr3_nt: TGTGCCAGCGATCGGGACGGACCCTACAATGAGCAGTTCTTC
cdr3_aa: CASDRDGPYNEQFF

d_call: -
v_call: TRBV29-1
j_call: TRBJ2-5
clone_size: once
cdr3_nt: TGCAGCGTTTTACAGGAGACCCAGTACTTC
cdr3_aa: CSVLQETQYF

d_call: TRBD1
v_call: TRBV28
j_call: TRBJ2-7
clone_size: few
cdr3_nt: TGTGCCAGCAGTTTAAGTCGAGAGGGCAGGGGGCCGTACTTC
cdr3_aa: CASSLSREGRGPYF

d_call: TRBD1
v_call: TRBV4-3
j_call: TRBJ1-2
clone_size: once
cdr3_nt: TGCGCCAGCAGCCAAGACACGACAGGGGACCTCTATGGCTACACCTTC
cdr3_aa: CASSQDTTGDLYGYTF

d_call: -
v_call: TRBV10-1
j_call: TRBJ2-5
clone_size: -
cdr3_nt: TGCGCCAGCAGTGACACGACTCAAGAGACCCAGTACTTC
cdr3_aa: CASSDTTQETQYF

d_call: -
v_call: TRBV29-1
j_call: TRBJ2-1
clone_size: few
cdr3_nt: TGCAGCGTTATGGGCGCATCCTACAATGAGCAGTTCTTC
cdr3_aa: CSVMGASYNEQFF

d_call: TRBD2
v_call: TRBV5-1
j_call: TRBJ2-1
clone_size: -
cdr3_nt: TGCGCCAGCAGCTTGGAAGCGCGGGGGGCCTACAATGAGCAGTTCTTC
cdr3_aa: CASSLEARGAYNEQFF

d_call: -
v_call: TRBV10-3
j_call: TRBJ2-3
clone_size: -
cdr3_nt: TGTGCCATCAGCAGGAGTCCAGATACGCAGTATTTT
cdr3_aa: CAISRSPDTQYF

d_call: TRBD1
v_call: TRBV7-3
j_call: TRBJ2-3
clone_size: -
cdr3_nt: TGTGCCAGCAGCTCCAAAGGCCAGGGGGCGAGAGATACGCAGTATTTT
cdr3_aa: CASSSKGQGARDTQYF

d_call: TRBD2
v_call: TRBV7-3
j_call: TRBJ2-3
clone_size: -
cdr3_nt: TGTGCCAGCAGCTCCGGACTAGCGGGAGGCCCTAGCGCAGATACGCAGTATTTT
cdr3_aa: CASSSGLAGGPSADTQYF

d_call: -
v_call: TRBV14
j_call: TRBJ1-2
clone_size: -
cdr3_nt: TGTGCCAGCAGCCGCCGGGGCGCGGGCTACACCTTC
cdr3_aa: CASSRRGAGYTF

d_call: -
v_call: TRBV7-9
j_call: TRBJ2-5
clone_size: few
cdr3_nt: TGTGCCAGCAGCCAGGGTGTAGGTGGGACCCAGTACTTC
cdr3_aa: CASSQGVGGTQYF

d_call: -
v_call: TRBV20-1
j_call: TRBJ2-7
clone_size: once
cdr3_nt: TGCAGTGCTAGAGGACAGGCCAAATACGAGCAGTACTTC
cdr3_aa: CSARGQAKYEQYF

d_call: -
v_call: TRBV9
j_call: TRBJ2-6
clone_size: few
cdr3_nt: -
cdr3_aa: CASSVSVPGTGANVLTF

d_call: TRBD2
v_call: TRBV4-2
j_call: TRBJ2-3
clone_size: few
cdr3_nt: TGTGCCAGCAGCCAAGATCTAGCGGGAGGGCCCGGCACAGATACGCAGTATTTT
cdr3_aa: CASSQDLAGGPGTDTQYF

d_call: -
v_call: TRBV10-3
j_call: TRBJ1-1
clone_size: -
cdr3_nt: TGTGCCATCAGTCCTACTCAGGGCCGAGGGACTGAAGCTTTCTTT
cdr3_aa: CAISPTQGRGTEAFF

d_call: TRBD2
v_call: TRBV20-1
j_call: TRBJ2-1
clone_size: many
cdr3_nt: TGCAGTGCTAGAGGTCTAGCGGGTTACAATGAGCAGTTCTTC
cdr3_aa: CSARGLAGYNEQFF

d_call: TRBD2
v_call: TRBV10-3
j_call: TRBJ2-7
clone_size: -
cdr3_nt: TGTGCCATTGGCGGGGCTAGCGGGAGTTACGAGCAGTACTTC
cdr3_aa: CAIGGASGSYEQYF

d_call: -
v_call: TRBV29-1
j_call: TRBJ2-5
clone_size: -
cdr3_nt: TGCAGCCCCCGAGTGCTGCAAGAGACCCAGTACTTC
cdr3_aa: CSPRVLQETQYF

d_call: -
v_call: TRBV29-1
j_call: TRBJ2-7
clone_size: few
cdr3_nt: TGCAGCGCCGCAGAGGGAACCTACGAGCAGTACTTC
cdr3_aa: CSAAEGTYEQYF

d_call: -
v_call: TRBV20-1
j_call: TRBJ2-5
clone_size: few
cdr3_nt: TGCAGTGCGAGGCCGACAGCACAAGAGACCCAGTACTTC
cdr3_aa: CSARPTAQETQYF

d_call: TRBD2
v_call: TRBV5-1
j_call: TRBJ2-5
clone_size: once
cdr3_nt: TGCGCCAGCAGCTCGCGGGGGGCCGGGGAGACCCAGTACTTC
cdr3_aa: CASSSRGAGETQYF

d_call: TRBD2
v_call: TRBV2
j_call: TRBJ2-5
clone_size: -
cdr3_nt: TGTGCCAGCAGTGGGGCTAGCGGCGGGCGAGAGACCCAGTACTTC
cdr3_aa: CASSGASGGRETQYF

d_call: -
v_call: TRBV18
j_call: TRBJ2-5
clone_size: -
cdr3_nt: TGTGCCAGCTCACTCGGGGACCCCGGACTAACCCAAGAGACCCAGTACTTC
cdr3_aa: CASSLGDPGLTQETQYF

d_call: -
v_call: TRBV7-2
j_call: TRBJ2-2
clone_size: -
cdr3_nt: TGCGCCAGCAGCTTAGCTGGGGCAGGGGTGGCCACCGGGGAGCTGTTTTTT
cdr3_aa: CASSLAGAGVATGELFF

d_call: -
v_call: TRBV7-9
j_call: TRBJ2-2
clone_size: -
cdr3_nt: TGTGCCAGCAGCTTAGCGTTTAACACCGGGGAGCTGTTTTTT
cdr3_aa: CASSLAFNTGELFF

d_call: -
v_call: TRBV4-1
j_call: TRBJ2-1
clone_size: few
cdr3_nt: TGCGCCAGCAGCCAAGATCAAGGGGCCTCCTACAATGAGCAGTTCTTC
cdr3_aa: CASSQDQGASYNEQFF

d_call: TRBD1
v_call: TRBV11-2
j_call: TRBJ2-1
clone_size: once
cdr3_nt: TGTGCCAGCAGCCCGTTGACAGGGAAGGGTGAGCAGTTCTTC
cdr3_aa: CASSPLTGKGEQFF

d_call: TRBD1
v_call: TRBV20-1
j_call: TRBJ1-2
clone_size: few
cdr3_nt: TGCAGTGCTATTGACAGGGGGCAGCTTGGCTACACCTTC
cdr3_aa: CSAIDRGQLGYTF

d_call: -
v_call: TRBV20-1
j_call: TRBJ2-5
clone_size: few
cdr3_nt: TGCAGTGCTAGAGGGGAGTGGGGCCGAGGGGGGGAGACCCAGTACTTC
cdr3_aa: CSARGEWGRGGETQYF

d_call: TRBD1
v_call: TRBV6-2/TRBV6-3
j_call: TRBJ1-5
clone_size: -
cdr3_nt: TGTGCCAGCAGAGACATTGGACAGGGAGCCCCCAATCAGCCCCAGCATTTT
cdr3_aa: CASRDIGQGAPNQPQHF

d_call: -
v_call: TRBV27
j_call: TRBJ2-7
clone_size: -
cdr3_nt: TGTGCCAGCAGCCCCGGACTGGCCGCCTACGAGCAGTACTTC
cdr3_aa: CASSPGLAAYEQYF

d_call: TRBD1
v_call: TRBV29-1
j_call: TRBJ1-2
clone_size: -
cdr3_nt: TGCAGCGTTGGGGCGAGGGCCGGACAGGCCTATGGCTACACCTTC
cdr3_aa: CSVGARAGQAYGYTF

d_call: -
v_call: TRBV27
j_call: TRBJ2-7
clone_size: -
cdr3_nt: TGTGCCAGCAGGGGGGGAGGCGAGCAGTACTTC
cdr3_aa: CASRGGGEQYF

d_call: TRBD2
v_call: TRBV5-1
j_call: TRBJ2-1
clone_size: once
cdr3_nt: TGCGCCAGCAGCTTGAGGCTAGCGGGCAACAATGAGCAGTTCTTC
cdr3_aa: CASSLRLAGNNEQFF

d_call: -
v_call: TRBV29-1
j_call: TRBJ1-2
clone_size: -
cdr3_nt: TGCAGCGCGGATGGAGGCGGCGTTCACTATGGCTACACCTTC
cdr3_aa: CSADGGGVHYGYTF

d_call: -
v_call: TRBV6-5
j_call: TRBJ2-4
clone_size: few
cdr3_nt: TGTGCCAGCAGTTACTCAAACCTAGCCAAAAACATTCAGTACTTC
cdr3_aa: CASSYSNLAKNIQYF

d_call: TRBD1
v_call: TRBV6-5
j_call: TRBJ2-4
clone_size: -
cdr3_nt: TGTGCCAGCAGGCCCACAGGGGTAGCCAAAAACATTCAGTACTTC
cdr3_aa: CASRPTGVAKNIQYF

d_call: -
v_call: TRBV2
j_call: TRBJ2-5
clone_size: once
cdr3_nt: TGTGCCAGCAGTGATCAAGGACAGATTGGAGAGACCCAGTACTTC
cdr3_aa: CASSDQGQIGETQYF

d_call: -
v_call: TRBV12-3/TRBV12-4
j_call: TRBJ2-7
clone_size: -
cdr3_nt: TGTGCCAGCACCGTCTCAGGGGAACCCCCTAGCGAGCAGTACTTC
cdr3_aa: CASTVSGEPPSEQYF